Detailed here is one T cell receptor beta chain. These data belong to a study of blood T cell repertoires in COVID-19. Only in-frame clones appear in the TCRdb table, and some are missing; sequencing was by immunoSEQ multiplex PCR. In the table there are 85,000 to 95,000 clones, about 87% of which are singletons. CDR3 length: 16 residues. Germline V gives CDR1 SGHVS, CDR2 FQNEAQ. Trimming removed 5 bases at V and 5 bases at J, with 16 bases between. The chain links TRBV7-8 to TRBJ1-6; TRBD1 might be the D (6 bases). Sequenced: peripheral blood. This TCR was sampled from a man aged 55 to 70 with acute or convalescent COVID-19. CDR3 DNA sequence: TGTGCCAGCAGCCCCACGGGTTACAGGGATAATTCACCCCTCCACTTT. Protein product: CASSPTGYRDNSPLHF.